A single TCR beta chain is shown here with its context. This CDR3 is built from 15 residues. With 5 bases removed from V and 0 bases from J, the gap between germline ends came to 13 bases. Germline CDR1 is SGHTA and CDR2 is FQGNSA. These data originate in a study of blood T cell repertoires in COVID-19. Study-level information: Acute-phase and convalescent COVID-19 samples originated in the United States, Italy and Spain. From T cells, B-cell-depleted T cells, or PBMCs came the material, which was cDNA or gDNA.

As handled by the study authors: Amplification with reference gene primers provided the estimates of nucleated cell counts. Data came from immunoSEQ multiplex PCR; TCRdb stores just in-frame clones and leaves some out. That table gives V, J and clone size, and the DNA gave D and trimming. This sample carries 200,000 to 250,000 clones, around 84% of them seen once, and the ten largest clones take about 5.1%. This receptor was taken from a woman aged 55-70 years who had recovered from COVID-19. The genes are TRBV7-2 and TRBJ1-2, with D perhaps matching TRBD1 (5 bases). Sequenced input: peripheral blood. The CDR3 is CASSPRQNSNYGYTF. DNA of the CDR3: TGTGCCAGCAGCCCTCGACAGAATTCTAACTATGGCTACACCTTC.